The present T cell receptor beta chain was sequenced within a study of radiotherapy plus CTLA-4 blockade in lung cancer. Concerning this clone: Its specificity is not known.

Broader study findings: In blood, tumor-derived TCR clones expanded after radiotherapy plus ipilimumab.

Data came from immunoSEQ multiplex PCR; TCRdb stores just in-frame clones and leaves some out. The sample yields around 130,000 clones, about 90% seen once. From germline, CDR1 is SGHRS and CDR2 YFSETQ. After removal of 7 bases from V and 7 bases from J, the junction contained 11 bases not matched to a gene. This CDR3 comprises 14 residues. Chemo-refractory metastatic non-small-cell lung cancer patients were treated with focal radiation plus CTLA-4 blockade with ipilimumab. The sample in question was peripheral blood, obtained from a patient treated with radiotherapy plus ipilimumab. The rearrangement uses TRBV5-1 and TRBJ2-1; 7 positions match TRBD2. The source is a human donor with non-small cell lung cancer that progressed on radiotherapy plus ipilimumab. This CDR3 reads CASRAGILVNEQFF. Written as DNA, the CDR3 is TGCGCCAGCCGAGCGGGAATCTTGGTTAATGAGCAGTTCTTC.